This T cell receptor (beta chain) came from a study of early T cells in non-severe SARS-CoV-2 infection. In the study overall: Chains stayed unpaired after sequencing of bulk RNA from unsorted whole blood. Broader study findings: VDJdb matching favored anti-spike CD8 responses, missing private and CD4 specificities.

Trimming removed 5 bases from V and 5 bases from J; junction bases left unmatched: 3. This CDR3 comprises 12 residues. Germline V gene data show CDR1 as DFQATT and CDR2 as SNEGSKA (reference sequence). To note about this clonotype: Its antigen is not known.

The protocol attached unique molecular identifiers to individual cDNA molecules. MiXCR, run by TCRdb on the 5' RACE reads, gives a single entry per CDR3 protein. The data contain just over 95,000 distinct CDR3 sequences, approximately 11% of them singletons. The source of this sequence is an adult who was a healthcare worker with PCR-confirmed SARS-CoV-2 infection or an uninfected control (not recorded which). The material sequenced was whole blood, taken at baseline. This sequence joins TRBV20-1 and TRBJ2-5; 9 bases fit TRBD2. CDR3: CSAAGGMETQYF. The CDR3 DNA sequence: TGCAGTGCTGCGGGGGGGATGGAGACCCAGTACTTC.